Listed here are 19 T cell receptor beta chains from one sample, sequenced in a study of T cell responses to AZD1222 COVID-19 vaccine. The protocol was immunoSEQ multiplex PCR, while the TCRdb copy is restricted to in-frame clones and leaves out a portion. The sample records 120,000 to 150,000 clones, approximately 90% being singletons. This specimen was peripheral blood, taken on day 0 of MenACWY control vaccination. These receptors were obtained from an adult in good health.

The J gene is TRBJ2-2, the V gene TRBV6-5; 9 bases are a match to TRBD1. Germline V lookup: CDR1 MNHEY, CDR2 SVGAGI. The CDR3 is made up of 15 amino acids. V was pared by 6 bases and J by 5 bases, with 7 bases of the junction left unmatched. DNA of the CDR3: TGTGCCAGCAGCCGGACAGGGGCGGTAACCGGGGAGCTGTTTTTT. Amino acids: CASSRTGAVTGELFF.

V and J are TRBV19 and TRBJ2-4; 7 nucleotides line up with TRBD2. Germline CDR1 and CDR2: LNHDA and SQIVND (reference sequence). V was pared by 2 bases and J by 0 bases, with 7 bases of the junction left unmatched. The CDR3 has 17 residues. The DNA for the CDR3 is TGTGCCAGTAGTATATGGGAGGGGAGTTTAGCCAAAAACATTCAGTACTTC. It yields the protein CASSIWEGSLAKNIQYF. The variable domain in full, completed from reference TRBV19 and TRBJ2-4, reads DGGITQSPKYLFRKEGQNVTLSCEQNLNHDAMYWYRQDPGQGLRLIYYSQIVNDFQKGDIAEGYSVSREKKESFPLTVTSAQKNPTAFYLCASSIWEGSLAKNIQYFGAGTRLSVL.

This clone appeared many times. The CDR3 loop is CASSLVGQRNNSPLHF. The DNA for the CDR3 is TGTGCCAGCAGCTTAGTTGGACAGAGAAATAATTCACCCCTCCACTTT. The V gene is TRBV7-2, the J gene TRBJ1-6; D may be TRBD1 (6 bases). V lost 1 base to trimming and J lost 5 bases, with 12 bases between them. The CDR3 sequence is 16 residues long. The germline V gene has CDR1 SGHTA and CDR2 FQGNSA.

The chain has TRBV6-1 and TRBJ1-5; maybe TRBD1 (6 bases). The germline V gene has CDR1 MNHNS and CDR2 SASEGT. CDR3 size: 14 residues. V lost 2 bases to trimming and J lost 7 bases, with 12 bases between them. The CDR3 nucleotides read TGTGCCAGCAGTGAAAGGGCGGGGGCGCAGCCCCAGCATTTT. Its protein is CASSERAGAQPQHF.

This clone appeared a few times. This rearrangement joins TRBV19 to TRBJ2-7, with 9 bases fitting TRBD1. The CDR3 sequence is 14 residues long. Germline CDR1 and CDR2: LNHDA and SQIVND (reference sequence). V dropped 5 bases and J dropped 6; count of bases not matched to a gene: 8. The CDR3 is CASSSGQGHSEQYF. The DNA for the CDR3 is TGTGCCAGTAGTTCGGGACAGGGACATTCCGAGCAGTACTTC.

The chain uses TRBV7-9 and TRBJ2-2; D is possibly TRBD2 (6 bases). Germline CDR1 reads SEHNR; CDR2 reads FQNEAQ (reference sequence). The CDR3 has 17 residues. V was clipped by 2 bases and J by 1 base, with 14 bases between them. The DNA for the CDR3 is TGTGCCAGCAGCTTACGCATACGGGGGAGGAACACCGGGGAGCTGTTTTTT. This translates into CASSLRIRGRNTGELFF.

This clone was detected a few times. V and J are TRBV6-5 and TRBJ1-2; no firm D call. The germline V and J ends were trimmed by 6 bases and 7 bases, with 9 bases remaining between them. The CDR3 runs to 11 residues. Germline-derived CDR1 and CDR2 are MNHEY and SVGAGI. The chain's CDR3 is CASRSSIGYTF. The DNA of the CDR3 is TGTGCCAGCAGAAGCAGTATTGGCTACACCTTC.

The rearrangement links TRBV9 to TRBJ2-2, with TRBD2 matching 10 bases. Per the germline V gene, CDR1 is SGDLS and CDR2 is YYNGEE. V was clipped by 1 base and J by 7 bases; unmatched bases: 7. The CDR3 consists of 16 residues. CDR3 nucleotides: TGTGCCAGCAGCGTAATAGCGGGGGGATTTAACGGGGAGCTGTTTTTT. Translated, it gives CASSVIAGGFNGELFF.

The rearrangement links TRBV5-1 to TRBJ2-7; no definite D call. This CDR3 comprises 14 residues. Trimming pared 0 bases from V and 3 bases from J, leaving 10 bases between. The germline V gene has CDR1 SGHRS and CDR2 YFSETQ. The CDR3 nucleotides are TGCGCCAGCAGCTTGGACGGAGATAACTACGAGCAGTACTTC. Translated: CASSLDGDNYEQYF.

This clone was recorded only once. The chain joins TRBV2 to TRBJ2-3, with a tentative D call TRBD2 (5 bases). Trimming left V 7 bases short and J 3 bases short, with 8 bases between. Germline CDR1 and CDR2: SNHLY and FYNNEI. CDR3 length: 12 amino acids. CDR3 nucleotides: TGTGCCAGCACGCGGGTTACAGATACGCAGTATTTT. Amino acids: CASTRVTDTQYF. Complete variable domain (other parts from reference TRBV2 and TRBJ2-3): EPEVTQTPSHQVTQMGQEVILRCVPISNHLYFYWYRQILGQKVEFLVSFYNNEISEKSEIFDDQFSVERPDGSNFTLKIRSTKLEDSAMYFCASTRVTDTQYFGPGTRLTVL.

In its sample, this clone was seen once. This chain links TRBV19 with TRBJ1-5, with 7 bases matching TRBD1. Losses at the gene ends were 5 bases for V and 0 bases for J; bases not matched to a gene: 7. CDR3 length equals 16 residues. The germline CDR1 and CDR2 sequences are LNHDA and SQIVND (reference sequence). CDR3 sequence: CASSPLRGISNQPQHF. The CDR3 coding sequence is TGTGCCAGTAGTCCCCTCAGGGGGATTAGCAATCAGCCCCAGCATTTT.

The rearrangement links TRBV27 to TRBJ1-5; D unresolved. Trimming stripped 0 bases from V and 6 bases from J, with 9 bases between. The CDR3 totals 14 residues. From germline, CDR1 is MNHEY and CDR2 SMNVEV (reference sequence). The CDR3 sequence: CASSLSGVSQPQHF. The CDR3 nucleotides are TGTGCCAGCAGTTTATCCGGGGTAAGTCAGCCCCAGCATTTT.

The chain employs TRBV6-2 or TRBV6-3 and TRBJ1-1; 7 nucleotides match TRBD1. The CDR3 has 13 amino acids. The ends lost 6 bases at V and 8 bases at J; junction bases unmatched: 9. CDR1 is MNHEY, CDR2 SVGEGT, per germline. The DNA for the CDR3 is TGTGCCAGCAGCTCCCCGGGACAGAGAGAAGCTTTCTTT. Its protein product is CASSSPGQREAFF.

The gene calls are TRBV5-4 and TRBJ2-3; a possible D gene is TRBD1 (6 bases). Germline V CDR1 and CDR2: SGHNT, YYREEE (reference sequence). With 2 bases removed from V and 6 bases from J, the gap between germline ends came to 10 bases. This CDR3 region has 13 residues. The CDR3 coding sequence is TGTGCCAGCAGCTTCTACAGGGCGGATACGCAGTATTTT. As protein: CASSFYRADTQYF.

The sample holds one count of this clone. The chain joins TRBV24-1 to TRBJ1-4, with D tentatively TRBD1 (5 bases). The V end lost 1 base, the J end lost 4 bases, and 9 bases lay between the germline ends. Germline V lookup: CDR1 KGHDR, CDR2 SFDVKD. The CDR3 loop spans 15 amino acids. The CDR3 spells CATSDFSQGNEKLFF. CDR3 DNA sequence: TGTGCCACCAGTGATTTCAGCCAGGGTAATGAAAAACTGTTTTTT.

This clone was seen only a few times. The chain joins TRBV6-1 to TRBJ2-5, with D perhaps assigned TRBD1 or TRBD2 (6 bases each). The germline CDR1 and CDR2 sequences are MNHNS and SASEGT. V was pared by 1 base and J by 5 bases, with 14 bases between. CDR3 size: 15 residues. CDR3 loop: CASSEVIGGKETQYF. CDR3 DNA sequence: TGTGCCAGCAGTGAAGTCATAGGGGGGAAGGAGACCCAGTACTTC.

The chain carries TRBV7-2 and TRBJ2-3; 12 bases fit TRBD1. V lost 5 bases and J lost 7; bases outside the gene matches: 10. The germline V gene has CDR1 SGHTA and CDR2 FQGNSA. The CDR3 totals 16 residues. For the CDR3, the DNA is TGTGCCAGCAGCGTCCCTGGGACAGGGGGCCGGAATACGCAGTATTTT. It is translated as CASSVPGTGGRNTQYF.

This chain uses TRBV27 with TRBJ2-7; unclear D gene. This CDR3 region has 13 residues. Trimming removed 3 bases at V and 2 bases at J, with 8 bases between. Looked up from germline, CDR1 is MNHEY and CDR2 is SMNVEV (reference sequence). The CDR3 loop reads CASSFSGAYEQYF. The CDR3 bases are TGTGCCAGCAGTTTTTCTGGGGCCTACGAGCAGTACTTC.

This clone has a single count. V and J are TRBV6-5 and TRBJ1-2; no reliable D call. This CDR3 contains 13 residues. The germline V gene encodes CDR1 MNHEY and CDR2 SVGAGI. The V end lost 4 bases, the J end lost 2 bases, and 8 bases lay between the germline ends. The chain's CDR3 is CASSSMRNYGYTF. The CDR3 DNA reads TGTGCCAGCAGTTCGATGAGGAACTATGGCTACACCTTC.